The entry below describes one TCR beta chain. The trim removed 3 bases at V and 6 bases at J, leaving 3 bases unmatched. The germline V gene encodes CDR1 SNHLY and CDR2 FYNNEI. The CDR3 is 13 residues long. TCRdb's table, derived via immunoSEQ multiplex PCR, lists solely in-frame clones and lacks some. The data contain 280,000 or so clones, 70% to 90% of them singletons. These data originate in a study of blood T cell repertoires in COVID-19. Background on the study: PBMCs, B-cell-depleted T cells, or T cells provided the cDNA or gDNA that made up the material.

This chain uses TRBV2 with TRBJ1-2; 8 bases line up with TRBD1. This receptor was identified in a woman in her sixties or seventies with acute or convalescent COVID-19. Sequenced sample: peripheral blood. DNA of the CDR3: TGTGCCAGCAGTGAGACAGGGGAAGATGGCTACACCTTC. This codes for CASSETGEDGYTF.